Below, 11 T cell receptor beta chains from the same sample are listed, as sequenced in a study of cytomegalovirus exposure and HLA in healthy donors. Use of 60 Vbeta and 13 Jbeta primers characterized the PCR. Clones were sequenced by immunoSEQ multiplex PCR, and TCRdb holds only the in-frame ones, with some missing. The sample carries some 160,000 clones, roughly 80% recorded once. Source material: PBMCs. The receptor source for this set is a male donor in good health and CMV-seropositive.

V and J are TRBV30 and TRBJ2-2; D possibly corresponds to TRBD2 (6 bases). This CDR3 has 17 amino acids. Trimming removed 0 bases from V and 1 base from J, with 15 bases in between. CDR1 and CDR2 (germline): GTSNPN, SVGIG (reference sequence). CDR3 loop: CAWSVLTRRGNTGELFF. CDR3 coding DNA: TGTGCCTGGAGTGTACTTACTCGGAGGGGGAACACCGGGGAGCTGTTTTTT. Full variable domain (outside the CDR3, taken from reference TRBV30 and TRBJ2-2): SQTIHQWPATLVQPVGSPLSLECTVEGTSNPNLYWYRQAAGRGLQLLFYSVGIGQISSEVPQNLSASRPQDRQFILSSKKLLLSDSGFYLCAWSVLTRRGNTGELFFGEGSRLTVL.

The V gene is TRBV2, the J gene TRBJ1-2; 7 bases are a match to TRBD1. Germline CDR1 reads SNHLY; CDR2 reads FYNNEI. The CDR3 has 14 residues. The V and J ends lost 1 base and 4 bases, in that order; junction bases with no gene match: 3. CDR3: CASSEGGTVYGYTF. The CDR3 DNA reads TGTGCCAGCAGTGAAGGGGGGACAGTCTATGGCTACACCTTC.

The rearrangement joins TRBV5-1 to TRBJ2-6; the D gene is possibly TRBD2 (5 bases). Trimming removed 0 bases from V and 3 bases from J, with 10 bases in between. CDR3 length equals 16 residues. Germline CDR1 SGHRS, CDR2 YFSETQ. The CDR3 DNA is TGCGCCAGCAGCTTGGTTTCGGGGTATGGGGCCAACGTCCTGACTTTC. This gives the protein CASSLVSGYGANVLTF.

The CDR3 is CASRTSGGPDTQYF. CDR3 bases: TGCGCCAGCAGGACTAGCGGGGGGCCAGATACGCAGTATTTT. The chain has TRBV5-1 and TRBJ2-3, with 13 bases lining up with TRBD2. Per the germline V gene, CDR1 is SGHRS and CDR2 is YFSETQ. Germline trimming cut 5 bases from V and 4 bases from J; bases unmatched to any gene: 1. This CDR3 is built from 14 residues.

This rearrangement joins TRBV4-1 to TRBJ2-1; TRBD2 is a possible D gene (6 bases). Looked up from germline, CDR1 is MGHRA and CDR2 is YSYEKL. The length of the CDR3 is 17 residues. Trimming removed 0 bases from V and 0 bases from J, with 12 bases in between. CDR3 sequence (DNA): TGCGCCAGCAGCCAAGATTGGGCCGGGAGCTCCTACAATGAGCAGTTCTTC. Translated, it gives CASSQDWAGSSYNEQFF.

This chain connects TRBV19 to TRBJ2-5, with D maybe TRBD1 (6 bases). The J call is uncertain, as TRBJ2-7 better fits the DNA end. The CDR3 is 13 amino acids. Germline-derived CDR1 and CDR2 are LNHDA and SQIVND (reference sequence). The CDR3 DNA is TGTGCCAGTAGTCCGGGACACCCCTACGAGCAGTACTTC. Protein product: CASSPGHPYEQYF.

The chain recombines TRBV7-9 with TRBJ1-2; D is unclear. V shed 7 bases and J shed 3 bases, with 18 bases lying between them. The CDR3 runs 15 residues. Germline lookup yields CDR1 SEHNR and CDR2 FQNEAQ (reference sequence). CDR3 region: CASTPGRGGDYGYTF. CDR3 coding DNA: TGTGCCAGCACCCCCGGGCGGGGAGGAGACTATGGCTACACCTTC.

This chain connects TRBV9 to TRBJ2-3, with TRBD2 as a possible D gene (6 bases). Trimming stripped 10 bases from V and 0 bases from J, with 15 bases between. Germline CDR1 and CDR2: SGDLS and YYNGEE. CDR3 length: 14 residues. The CDR3 DNA is TGTGCCTCCAGGGAGGCCCCGAGCACAGATACGCAGTATTTT. Translated: CASREAPSTDTQYF.

The V gene is TRBV11-2, the J gene TRBJ2-1; tentative D call: TRBD1 (6 bases). Per the germline V gene, CDR1 is SGHAT and CDR2 is FQNNGV. V lost 5 bases and J lost 4, with 9 bases in between. The CDR3 is made up of 13 amino acids. This CDR3 is CASSPGQYNEQFF. CDR3 coding DNA: TGTGCCAGCAGCCCGGGACAATACAATGAGCAGTTCTTC.

This clone has more than one count but fewer than ten. The chain carries TRBV19 and TRBJ1-2; 7 bases fit TRBD1. CDR3 size: 13 residues. V gave up 6 bases and J gave up 5 bases; unmatched junction bases: 6. The V gene's germline CDR1 is LNHDA and CDR2 SQIVND (reference sequence). As DNA, the CDR3 is TGTGCCAGTAGATCCGGGACAGCGTATGGCTACACCTTC. This encodes CASRSGTAYGYTF.

Notes on this clone: At one of its ends the junction is not consistent with the germline gene, which may arise from a read error. This same CDR3 is encoded by further DNA sequences in the sample. The chain is built from TRBV18 and TRBJ1-1, with no clear D. This CDR3 region has 13 residues. Germline V CDR1 and CDR2: KGHSH, LQKENI. The CDR3 loop is CASSSPGYTEAFF. CDR3 DNA sequence: TGTGCCAGCTCATCCCCGGGGTACACCGAAGCTTTCTTT.